Below are 10 T cell receptor beta chains sequenced from a single sample in a study of T-cell reconstitution after alpha-beta-depleted transplantation in children. Unique molecular identifiers tagged the TCRbeta library. Each CDR3 protein is one row after TCRdb ran MiXCR on the PCR reads. The sample consists of about 460,000 distinct CDR3 sequences, approximately 10% of them appearing once. Specimen: PBMCs, mostly from graft donor cells, collected 180 days after TCRalphabeta/CD19-depleted stem cell transplant. The receptors were gathered from a female patient aged 2-9 years who had a stem cell transplant for aplastic anemia, so the T cells may come from the graft donor.

The gene calls are TRBV6-5 and TRBJ1-3; TRBD1 matches 7 bases. Germline-derived CDR1 and CDR2 are MNHEY and SVGAGI. The CDR3 consists of 17 residues. V trimming: 0 bases; J trimming: 3 bases; junction bases outside the gene matches: 8. CDR3 sequence reads: CASSYSRAGGIGNTIYF. The CDR3 DNA follows: TGTGCCAGCAGTTACTCTCGGGCAGGGGGTATTGGAAACACCATATATTTT.

This rearrangement joins TRBV20-1 to TRBJ2-4, with D possibly being TRBD2 (5 bases). From germline, CDR1 is DFQATT and CDR2 SNEGSKA (reference sequence). The V end lost 5 bases, the J end lost 2 bases, and 13 bases lay between the germline ends. This CDR3 is built from 14 residues. CDR3 sequence (DNA): TGCAGTGCTCCCGTGAGAGGGACCAAAAACATTCAGTACTTC. This sequence encodes CSAPVRGTKNIQYF.

In its sample, this clonotype was seen a few times. The chain links TRBV7-2 to TRBJ1-5; D may be TRBD1 (6 bases). Germline V gene sequence: CDR1 SGHTA, CDR2 FQGNSA. Trimming stripped 5 bases from V and 0 bases from J, with 14 bases between. CDR3 length equals 16 residues. CDR3: CASSTRQVYSNQPQHF. CDR3 DNA sequence: TGTGCCAGCAGCACCCGACAGGTATATAGCAATCAGCCCCAGCATTTT.

Only a few counts were recorded for this clonotype. The rearrangement joins TRBV7-6 to TRBJ2-3; 12 bases match TRBD2. The CDR3 runs to 15 residues. V was pared by 2 bases and J by 6 bases, with 3 bases of the junction left unmatched. Looked up from germline, CDR1 is SGHVS and CDR2 is FNYEAQ. The CDR3 coding sequence is TGTGCCAGCAGCTTAAGGACTAGCGGGAAGGATACGCAGTATTTT. Translated, it gives CASSLRTSGKDTQYF.

There are a few counts of this clonotype. The DNA for the CDR3 is TGTGCCCTTGGGGGCGGAAGGTATAATTCACCCCTCCACTTT. Its protein product is CALGGGRYNSPLHF. This chain uses TRBV28 with TRBJ1-6; a possible D gene is TRBD1 (6 bases). Trimming stripped 11 bases from V and 4 bases from J, with 15 bases between. This CDR3 is built from 14 residues. The germline CDR1 and CDR2 sequences are MDHEN and SYDVKM.

The gene calls are TRBV4-3 and TRBJ2-2; D might be TRBD2 (5 bases). CDR1 is LGHNA, CDR2 YSLEER, per germline. CDR3 size: 15 residues. The V end was cut by 0 bases, the J end by 7 bases, with 12 bases between. Here the CDR3 reads CASSQEEGLVGELFF. The CDR3 coding sequence is TGCGCCAGCAGCCAAGAAGAAGGACTCGTCGGGGAGCTGTTTTTT.

The gene calls are TRBV10-2 and TRBJ2-7, with 8 bases aligning to TRBD1. CDR1 WSHSY and CDR2 SAAADI come from the germline V gene. The CDR3 totals 15 residues. V lost 6 bases and J lost 0; bases outside the gene matches: 7. The CDR3 here is CASSQGAPTSYEQYV. CDR3 coding DNA: TGCGCCAGCAGCCAGGGGGCCCCAACCTCCTACGAGCAGTACGTC.

The rearrangement links TRBV7-2 to TRBJ2-1; TRBD2 agrees at 11 bases. V lost 5 bases to trimming and J lost 3 bases; unmatched junction nucleotides: 9. Germline CDR1 SGHTA, CDR2 FQGNSA. The CDR3 length is 17 residues. CDR3 sequence reads: CASSPLAGVGLYNEQFF. CDR3 in DNA: TGTGCCAGCAGCCCACTAGCGGGAGTTGGTCTCTACAATGAGCAGTTCTTC.

This clonotype was detected a few times. The chain links TRBV5-1 to TRBJ1-1; 9 bases map to TRBD1. This CDR3 is built from 14 residues. Germline CDR1 reads SGHRS; CDR2 reads YFSETQ. The V segment lost 6 bases and the J segment 6 bases; nucleotides outside the gene matches: 9. The CDR3 DNA reads TGCGCCAGCAATATTATGACAGGGGGGGCTGAAGCTTTCTTT. It codes for CASNIMTGGAEAFF.

V and J are TRBV15 and TRBJ2-3, with TRBD2 as a possible D gene (5 bases). Trimming removed 1 base at V and 2 bases at J, with 19 bases between. CDR1 is LNHNV and CDR2 is YYDKDF in the germline V gene (reference sequence). The CDR3 is made up of 18 amino acids. CDR3 loop: CATSRGTLAQSPTDTQYF. As DNA, the CDR3 is TGTGCCACCAGCAGAGGAACGCTAGCTCAAAGCCCCACAGATACGCAGTATTTT.